This TCR beta chain was identified in a study of cytomegalovirus exposure and HLA in healthy donors. Germline V gene sequence: CDR1 SGDLS, CDR2 YYNGEE. V was cut by 0 bases and J by 0 bases, with 13 bases left in between. The CDR3 covers 16 residues. Libraries were prepared by immunoSEQ multiplex PCR; TCRdb keeps only in-frame clonotypes and omits some of them. The sample yields about 130,000 clones, 85% to 90% seen once. The rearrangement uses TRBV9 and TRBJ2-7; a weak D match, TRBD1 (5 bases). The TCR originated in a woman aged 18-29 years in good health and CMV-seronegative. Sequencing was done on a sample of PBMCs. CDR3 DNA sequence: TGTGCCAGCAGCGTAGGGGGCGGAAGGAGCTCCTACGAGCAGTACTTC. This gives the protein CASSVGGGRSSYEQYF.